This section outlines one T cell receptor (beta chain) sequence together with its context. Its target is not known. These data originate in a study of radiation and T cells in renal cell carcinoma. Whole-study results and caveats: Top tumor clonotypes rose in blood 2 weeks post-radiation, then contracted.

The sample's time point: blood 2 weeks post-SBRT. Treatment of the sample: 15 Gy SBRT to primary tumor, nephrectomy 4 weeks later. After SBRT, blood was collected at 2 and 4 weeks, plus baseline. Libraries were prepared by immunoSEQ multiplex PCR; TCRdb keeps only in-frame clonotypes and omits some of them. The table has some 75,000 clones, 82% seen once. Germline V lookup: CDR1 MDHEN, CDR2 SYDVKM. J lost 2 bases, V lost 4 bases, and 5 bases had no gene match. The CDR3 covers 15 residues. The TCR comes from a man between 60 and 75 years old with renal cell carcinoma. This specimen was blood, taken from a patient whose treatment included radiotherapy and nephrectomy. This sequence joins TRBV28 and TRBJ2-5; TRBD1 agrees at 9 bases. The CDR3 bases are TGTGCCAGCAGTTCACAGGGGGCGGTACAAGAGACCCAGTACTTC. This gives the protein CASSSQGAVQETQYF.